The subject of this entry is one TCR beta chain. This clone occurred a few times. This clone's antigen is unknown. No per-base quality is available; no much larger clone lies one base away. The collaborating institutions used their own protocols to collect whole blood in K2EDTA tubes. For TCRbeta analysis, collaborators shipped samples as frozen whole blood, isolated PBMCs, or DNA extracted from either of those sample types. This entry comes from a study of blood T cell repertoires in COVID-19 (dated by TCRdb to the early 2020s). About the investigation overall: Collaborator samples came from the United States, Italy and Spain and covered acute and convalescent phases of COVID-19. The material from the prospective study consisted of cDNA or gDNA derived from T cells, B-cell-depleted T cells, or PBMCs. Subjects who had been exposed to COVID-19, were actively infected with it, or had recovered from it provided the deeply sampled blood TCRbeta repertoires that made up the dataset. A freely available public database, intended as a resource for researchers studying the immune response to SARS-CoV-2, is where the repertoires were released. Samples were obtained from the ongoing ImmuneRACE study (first 160 participants) and from some 1,200 subjects provided by 6 global collaborators. Nearly every sample came with metadata listing a de-identified subject ID, COVID-19 status, age in years and sex. Where HLA class I and class II types were available, the types were taken from metadata supplied by the sample provider, not from assay-based typing.

The junction carries 15 bases between V and J, which are trimmed by 0 bases and 1 base respectively. From its cysteine to its phenylalanine, the CDR3 spans 18 amino acids. Only the CDR3 part of the read is kept: 54 bases, read in frame from the first base. The germline V gene (reference sequence) provides CDR1 SEHNR and CDR2 FQNEAQ. General conclusions and limits of the study: How much clinical and demographic metadata was included differed by source and by participant, and the metadata was provided uncurated.

TCRbeta CDR3 regions were amplified from genomic DNA by means of the immunoSEQ Assay, a bias-controlled multiplex PCR. Under the source paper's analysis protocol: The number of nucleated cells in each sample was estimated from the amplification of reference gene primers within the assay. To quantify the absolute abundance of each unique TCRbeta CDR3 rearrangement, sequence reads were collapsed and filtered. For each sample, productive Simpson clonality was calculated by taking the square root of Simpson's diversity index across productive rearrangements. The clones in this table, taken by TCRdb from immuneACCESS, are in-frame only. Not every clone is retained; where verified, under half of the shortfall comes from an unresolved V gene, and the cause of the rest is unknown. V and J calls and clone size are given by that table; D and trimming were obtained from the DNA. This sample is represented by about 260,000 clones; 86% of them were singletons. Less than 4% of the sample goes to the ten largest clones.

The chain couples TRBV7-9 to TRBJ1-4; perhaps TRBD1 is the D gene, with 6 bases matching. The receptor was derived from a man younger than 30 with active or convalescent COVID-19. Sequenced: peripheral blood. The CDR3 protein sequence reads: CASSLALLSGETNEKLFF. The DNA sequence is given as TGTGCCAGCAGCTTAGCGCTTTTGTCAGGGGAAACTAATGAAAAACTGTTTTTT.